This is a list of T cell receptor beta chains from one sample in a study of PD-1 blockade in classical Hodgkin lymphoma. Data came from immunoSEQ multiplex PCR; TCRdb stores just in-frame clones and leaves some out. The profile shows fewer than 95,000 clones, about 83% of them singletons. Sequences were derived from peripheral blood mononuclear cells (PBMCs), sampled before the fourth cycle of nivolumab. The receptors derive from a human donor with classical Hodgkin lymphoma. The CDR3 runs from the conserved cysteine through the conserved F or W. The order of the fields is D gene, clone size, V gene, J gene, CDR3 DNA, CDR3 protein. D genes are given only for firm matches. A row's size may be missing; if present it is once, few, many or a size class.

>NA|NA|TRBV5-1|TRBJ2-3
TGCGCCAGCAGCTACCAGGTTACTCCTAGCACAGATACGCAGTATTTT
CASSYQVTPSTDTQYF
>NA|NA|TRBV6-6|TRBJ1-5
TGTGCCAGCAGTCGCCGGCGGGACAATCAGCCCCAGCATTTT
CASSRRRDNQPQHF
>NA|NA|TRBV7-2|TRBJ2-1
TGTGCCAGCAGCTTAAGCGCCAGCAGCTCCTACAATGAGCAGTTCTTC
CASSLSASSSYNEQFF
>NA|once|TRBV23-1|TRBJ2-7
TGCGCCAGCAGTCAATTACAGCCATCTTACGAGCAGTACTTC
CASSQLQPSYEQYF
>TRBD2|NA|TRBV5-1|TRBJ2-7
TGCGCCAGCAGCCCCTCGGGGGGAGGAGGAAGCGAGCAGTACTTC
CASSPSGGGGSEQYF
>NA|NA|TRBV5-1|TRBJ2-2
TGCGCCAGCAGCTCTTTCCAGGCAAGGTCCGGGGAGCTGTTTTTT
CASSSFQARSGELFF
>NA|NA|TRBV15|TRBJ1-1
TGTGCCACCACCCGCCCCGGACGGGTAGACACTGAAGCTTTCTTT
CATTRPGRVDTEAFF
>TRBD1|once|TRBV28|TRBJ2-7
TGTGCCACCCTACTTGCTCCGGGACAGGGGGCGTTCGAGCAGTACTTC
CATLLAPGQGAFEQYF
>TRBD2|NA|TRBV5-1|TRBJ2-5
TGCGCCAGCAGCTCGTTTAAAGCGGGAGAAGAGACCCAGTACTTC
CASSSFKAGEETQYF
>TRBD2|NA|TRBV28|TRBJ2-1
TGTGCCAGCAGGGCGGGAGGGGTTAGTAATGAGCAGTTCTTC
CASRAGGVSNEQFF
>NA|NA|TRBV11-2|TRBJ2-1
TGTGCCAGCAGCTTGGACGGGGTGCATCAGCAGTTCTTC
CASSLDGVHQQFF
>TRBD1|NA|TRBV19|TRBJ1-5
TGTGCCACCTCACGACAGGGTTTGAGCAATCAGCCCCAGCATTTT
CATSRQGLSNQPQHF
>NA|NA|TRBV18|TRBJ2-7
TGTGCCAGCTCACCGAACAGTTACTCCTACGAGCAGTACTTC
CASSPNSYSYEQYF
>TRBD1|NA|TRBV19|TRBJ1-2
TGTGCCAGTAGTATCGGGACAGGGCAAAGGAACTATGGCTACACCTTC
CASSIGTGQRNYGYTF
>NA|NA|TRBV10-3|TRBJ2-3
TGTGCCATCAGTGAGTCAAGGGGATGGGATACGCAGTATTTT
CAISESRGWDTQYF
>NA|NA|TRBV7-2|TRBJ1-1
TGTGCCAGCAGCCCTGGTCCCGTACAGAACACTGAAGCTTTCTTT
CASSPGPVQNTEAFF
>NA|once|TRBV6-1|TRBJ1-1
TGTGCCAGCAGAATGGACAGTAGTCCCTCAACTGAAGCTTTCTTT
CASRMDSSPSTEAFF
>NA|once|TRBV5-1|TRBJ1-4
TGCGCCAGCAGAACCCTACAGGCAACTAATGAAAAACTGTTTTTT
CASRTLQATNEKLFF
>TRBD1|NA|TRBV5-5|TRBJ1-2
TGTGCCAGCAGCTCCACGACAGGGTCTAACTATGGCTACACCTTC
CASSSTTGSNYGYTF
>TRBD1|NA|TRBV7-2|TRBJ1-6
TGTGCCAGCAGCGCTCGGACAGGGGATTCACCCCTCCACTTT
CASSARTGDSPLHF
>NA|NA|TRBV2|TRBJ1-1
TGTGCCAGCATGGCCGAGGGTGATCCCCGAACTGAAGCTTTCTTT
CASMAEGDPRTEAFF
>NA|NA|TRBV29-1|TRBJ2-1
TGCAGCGGGCGACAGAGGAGCTCCTACAATGAGCAGTTCTTC
CSGRQRSSYNEQFF
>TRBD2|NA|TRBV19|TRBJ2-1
TGTGCCAGTAGCCGGACCTTTCTAGCGGCCAGCTCCTACAATGAGCAGTTCTTC
CASSRTFLAASSYNEQFF
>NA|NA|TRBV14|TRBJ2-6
TGTGCCAGCAGCCAAGGGGCTACTGGGGCCAACGTCCTGACTTTC
CASSQGATGANVLTF
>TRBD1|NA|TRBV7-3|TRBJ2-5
TGTGCCAGCAGCTTTGGACAGGGGGAGACCCAGTACTTC
CASSFGQGETQYF
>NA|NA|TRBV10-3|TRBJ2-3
TGTGCCATCAGGGGAGCCCGAGAGGGAGATACGCAGTATTTT
CAIRGAREGDTQYF
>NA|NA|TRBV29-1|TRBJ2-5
TGCAGCGGTGGAACCGAAGACCTATACTTC
CSGGTEDLYF
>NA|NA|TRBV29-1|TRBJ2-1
TGCAGCGTTGATAGCCAGTCCGGGGACAATGAGCAGTTCTTC
CSVDSQSGDNEQFF
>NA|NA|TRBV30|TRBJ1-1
TGTGCCTGGAGTGTTAGACCGAACACTGAAGCTTTCTTT
CAWSVRPNTEAFF
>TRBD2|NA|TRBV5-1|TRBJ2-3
TGCGCCAGCAGCTACGTGGGGACTAAAACAGATACGCAGTATTTT
CASSYVGTKTDTQYF
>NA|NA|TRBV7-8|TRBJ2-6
TGTGCCAGCAGCCGACAACAGCAAATCTCTGGGGCCAACGTCCTGACTTTC
CASSRQQQISGANVLTF
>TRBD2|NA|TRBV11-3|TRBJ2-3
TGTGCCAGCAGCTTAGGTGCGGGAGGGCAGGATACGCAGTATTTT
CASSLGAGGQDTQYF
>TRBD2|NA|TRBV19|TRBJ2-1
TGTGCCAGTAGTATGTCTAGCGGGAGGACCAATGAGCAGTTCTTC
CASSMSSGRTNEQFF
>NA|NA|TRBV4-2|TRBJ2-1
TGTGCCAGCAGCCAAGTGAGGAGCGGCCCCTACAATGAGCAGTTCTTC
CASSQVRSGPYNEQFF
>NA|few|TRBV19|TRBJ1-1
TGTGCCAGTAGTATTTCCGATAGGGGATTGAACACTGAAGCTTTCTTT
CASSISDRGLNTEAFF
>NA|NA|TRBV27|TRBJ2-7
TGTGCCAGCAGCCAGACAGGTATGAACGAGCAGTACTTC
CASSQTGMNEQYF
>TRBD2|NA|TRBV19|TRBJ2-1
TGTGCCAGTAGTATAACGGGACTAGCGGGATTGTTTGAGCAGTTCTTC
CASSITGLAGLFEQFF
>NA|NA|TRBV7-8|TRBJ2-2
TGTGCCAGCAGCTACCGTCGACTGGCGAACACCGGGGAGCTGTTTTTT
CASSYRRLANTGELFF